The present T cell receptor beta chain was sequenced within a study of CD8+ T cells in alopecia areata. Whole-study context: In an open-label trial, patients got 5 to 10 mg tofacitinib twice daily. Patients remained on tofacitinib for 6 to 18 months and then went 6 months without it. Regarding the study as a whole: Any link of baseline CD8+ expansion to response, resting on one nonresponder, remains uncertain. Normal-skin resident alphabeta T cells also appear among scalp sample sequences.

Note on this clone: Its antigen is still unknown.

The treatment here: oral pan-JAK inhibitor, 5-10 mg twice daily. CDR1 is ENHRY and CDR2 is SYGVKD in the germline V gene. Trimming cost V 6 bases and J 1 base; bases outside gene matches: 10. This CDR3 is built from 16 residues. Extraction of RNA preceded its reverse transcription into cDNA, which served as the sequencing template. Clones were read by immunoSEQ multiplex PCR, and TCRdb kept only the in-frame ones, dropping some. The sample records about 180,000 clones, about 47% being singletons. This clonotype originated in a human donor with alopecia areata. The sequences come from CD8+ T cells sorted from blood, collected at roughly week 52, from a patient treated with tofacitinib. The V gene is TRBV10-3, the J gene TRBJ1-1; 8 bases match TRBD1. CDR3 residues: CAISQKETGENTEAFF. CDR3 bases: TGTGCCATCAGCCAGAAAGAGACAGGGGAGAACACTGAAGCTTTCTTT.